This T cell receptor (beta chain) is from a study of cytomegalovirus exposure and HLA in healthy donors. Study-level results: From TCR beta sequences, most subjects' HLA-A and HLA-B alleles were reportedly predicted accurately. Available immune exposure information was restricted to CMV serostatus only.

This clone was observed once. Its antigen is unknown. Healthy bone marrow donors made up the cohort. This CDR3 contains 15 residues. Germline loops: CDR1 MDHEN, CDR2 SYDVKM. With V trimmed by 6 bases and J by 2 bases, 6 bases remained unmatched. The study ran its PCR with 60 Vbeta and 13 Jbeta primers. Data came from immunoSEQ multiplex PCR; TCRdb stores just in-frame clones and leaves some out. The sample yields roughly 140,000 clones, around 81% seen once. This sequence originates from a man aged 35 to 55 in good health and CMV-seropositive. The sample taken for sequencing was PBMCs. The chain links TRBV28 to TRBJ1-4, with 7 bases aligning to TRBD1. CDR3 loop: CASRFPGGTNEKLFF. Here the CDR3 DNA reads TGTGCCAGCAGGTTCCCAGGGGGTACTAATGAAAAACTGTTTTTT.